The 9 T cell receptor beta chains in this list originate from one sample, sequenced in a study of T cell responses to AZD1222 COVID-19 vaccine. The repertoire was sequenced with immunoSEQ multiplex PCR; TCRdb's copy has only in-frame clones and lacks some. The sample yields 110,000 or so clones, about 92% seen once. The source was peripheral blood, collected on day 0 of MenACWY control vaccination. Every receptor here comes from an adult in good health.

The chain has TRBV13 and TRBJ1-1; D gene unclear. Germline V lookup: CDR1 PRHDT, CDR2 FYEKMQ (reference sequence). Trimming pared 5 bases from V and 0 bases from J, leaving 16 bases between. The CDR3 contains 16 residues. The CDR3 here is CASSVGMKQMNTEAFF. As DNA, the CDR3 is TGTGCCAGCAGCGTCGGGATGAAACAAATGAACACTGAAGCTTTCTTT.

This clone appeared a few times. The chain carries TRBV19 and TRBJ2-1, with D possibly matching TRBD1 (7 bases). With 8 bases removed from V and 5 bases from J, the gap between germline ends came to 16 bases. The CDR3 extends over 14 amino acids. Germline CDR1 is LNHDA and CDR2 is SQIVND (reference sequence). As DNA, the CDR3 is TGTGCCAGTTTTCAGGGGGGTCCAAACAATGAGCAGTTCTTC. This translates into CASFQGGPNNEQFF.

The CDR3 DNA is TGCGCCAGTCAGGGACGGATAGGAAACACCATATATTTT. Its protein is CASQGRIGNTIYF. V and J are TRBV10-1 and TRBJ1-3; the D gene is possibly TRBD1 (5 bases). V was shortened by 9 bases and J by 4 bases, with 13 bases between the two germline ends. CDR3 size: 13 residues. Germline V lookup: CDR1 WNHNN, CDR2 SYGVQD (reference sequence).

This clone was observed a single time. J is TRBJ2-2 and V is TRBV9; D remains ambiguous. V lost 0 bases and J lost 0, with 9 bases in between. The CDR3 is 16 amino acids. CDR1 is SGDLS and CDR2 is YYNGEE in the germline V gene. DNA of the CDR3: TGTGCCAGCAGCGTAGGCCCCAGTGCGAACACCGGGGAGCTGTTTTTT. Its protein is CASSVGPSANTGELFF. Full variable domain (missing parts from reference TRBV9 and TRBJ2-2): DSGVTQTPKHLITATGQRVTLRCSPRSGDLSVYWYQQSLDQGLQFLIQYYNGEERAKGNILERFSAQQFPDLHSELNLSSLELGDSALYFCASSVGPSANTGELFFGEGSRLTVL.

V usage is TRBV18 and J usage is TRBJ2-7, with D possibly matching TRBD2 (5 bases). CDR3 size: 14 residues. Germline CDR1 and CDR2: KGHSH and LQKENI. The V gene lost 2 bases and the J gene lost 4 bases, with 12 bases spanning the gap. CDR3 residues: CASSPRTGEYEQYF. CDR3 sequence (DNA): TGTGCCAGCTCACCAAGAACCGGGGAGTACGAGCAGTACTTC. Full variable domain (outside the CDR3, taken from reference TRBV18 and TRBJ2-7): NAGVMQNPRHLVRRRGQEARLRCSPMKGHSHVYWYRQLPEEGLKFMVYLQKENIIDESGMPKERFSAEFPKEGPSILRIQQVVRGDSAAYFCASSPRTGEYEQYFGPGTRLTVT.

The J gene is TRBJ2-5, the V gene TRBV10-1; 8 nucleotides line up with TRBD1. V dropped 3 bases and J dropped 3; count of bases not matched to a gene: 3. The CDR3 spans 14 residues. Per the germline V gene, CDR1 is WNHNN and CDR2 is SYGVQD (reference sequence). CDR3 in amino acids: CASSDGTGEETQYF. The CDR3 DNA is TGCGCCAGCAGTGATGGGACAGGCGAAGAGACCCAGTACTTC.

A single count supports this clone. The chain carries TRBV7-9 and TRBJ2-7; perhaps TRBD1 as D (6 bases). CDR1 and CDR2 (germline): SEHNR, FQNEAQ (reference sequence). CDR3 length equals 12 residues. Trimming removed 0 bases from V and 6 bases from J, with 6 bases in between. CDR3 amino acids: CASSLAGGEQYF. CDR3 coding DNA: TGTGCCAGCAGCTTAGCAGGGGGCGAGCAGTACTTC.

The DNA of the CDR3 is TGTGCCAGCAACCCAGGGGCAGGAAACATTCAGTACTTC. Its translation is CASNPGAGNIQYF. V and J are TRBV5-8 and TRBJ2-4; possibly TRBD1 for D (6 bases). CDR3 size: 13 residues. Between the trimmed V and J ends, which lost 6 bases and 6 bases, there was a span of 13 bases. From germline, CDR1 is SGHTS and CDR2 YDEGEE.

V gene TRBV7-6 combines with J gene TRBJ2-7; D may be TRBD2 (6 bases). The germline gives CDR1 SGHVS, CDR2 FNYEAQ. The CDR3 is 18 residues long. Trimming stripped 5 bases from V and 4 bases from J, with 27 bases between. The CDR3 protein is CASSPSLPGVFMAYEQYF. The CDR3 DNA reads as TGTGCCAGCAGCCCCTCTCTCCCGGGGGTCTTCATGGCATACGAGCAGTACTTC.